This TCR beta chain was recovered during a study of T cells in Graves' hyperthyroidism and ophthalmopathy. The source material, RNA transcripts, was used to amplify TCR beta CDR3 regions. HTBI primers drove first-round RT-PCR of the TCR CDR3. TCRdb re-called the multiplex PCR reads with MiXCR, one entry per CDR3 protein. The repertoire has around 430,000 distinct CDR3 sequences, 15% of them found once; the top ten carry 30% to 35%. J gave up 6 bases and V 1 base, and 6 bases lay outside the gene matches. The CDR3 sequence is 16 residues long. Germline CDR1 and CDR2: KGHDR and SFDVKD. The source material was blood. The chain couples TRBV24-1 to TRBJ2-1; 9 bases fit TRBD2. This receptor was identified in a woman aged 25 to 39 with Graves' hyperthyroidism. The DNA of the CDR3 is TGTGCCACCAGTGATTTTGGCGGGAGGGCCTCCAATGAGCAGTTCTTC. It specifies CATSDFGGRASNEQFF.